This T cell receptor (beta chain) was recovered during a study of blood T cell repertoires in COVID-19 (dated by TCRdb to about 2020). For the wider study: Collaborator samples came from the United States, Italy and Spain and covered acute and convalescent phases of COVID-19. The material from the prospective study consisted of cDNA or gDNA derived from T cells, B-cell-depleted T cells, or PBMCs. The dataset comprised deeply sampled blood TCRbeta repertoires from subjects exposed to, actively infected with, or recovered from COVID-19. The repertoires were released in a freely available public database meant as a resource for research on the immune response to SARS-CoV-2. Samples were obtained from the ongoing ImmuneRACE study (first 160 participants) and from about 1,300 subjects provided by 6 global collaborators. Sample metadata almost always included a de-identified subject ID, COVID-19 status, age in years and sex. Where available, HLA class I and class II types were taken from metadata supplied by the sample provider and were not determined by assay-based typing. Overall study outcomes, separate from this receptor: How much clinical and demographic metadata was included differed by source and by participant, and the metadata was provided uncurated.

One collaborating source in Seattle enrolled patients during active infection and followed them longitudinally through the course of disease. Collaborating institutions collected whole blood in K2EDTA tubes following their own protocols. For TCRbeta analysis, collaborators shipped samples as frozen whole blood, isolated PBMCs, or DNA extracted from either of those sample types. Comment on this clone: No antigen is known for it. There are no base qualities to consult, and no much larger clone falls within one base.

CDR1 and CDR2 (SQVTM, ANQGSEA) derive from the germline V gene. The CDR3 measures 12 amino acids from cysteine to phenylalanine. The read is trimmed to its CDR3 DNA, 36 bases read in frame from base 1. Between the V and J ends, shortened by 1 base and 3 bases respectively, the junction contains 6 bases. The immunoSEQ Assay, a bias-controlled multiplex PCR, was used to amplify TCRbeta CDR3 regions from genomic DNA. In the authors' own workflow: The number of nucleated cells in each sample was estimated by amplification of reference gene primers within the assay. To quantify the absolute abundance of each unique TCRbeta CDR3 rearrangement, sequence reads were collapsed and filtered. For each sample, productive Simpson clonality was calculated by taking the square root of Simpson's diversity index across productive rearrangements. In its TCRdb copy, this immuneACCESS table keeps in-frame sequences only and misses some clones. Where compared with another copy, unresolved V genes explain less than half of these, and the others have no known cause. V, J and clone size are those of that table, while D and trimming were read from the DNA. Present in this sample are roughly 150,000 clones, 70% to 90% of which were seen just once. 5.5% to 8% of the sample is held by the ten biggest clonotypes.

Input material: peripheral blood. The V and J segments used are TRBV29-1 and TRBJ1-2, with no confident D gene call. The sequence derives from a man older than 75 with COVID-19, enrolled during active disease. The CDR3 amino acid sequence is: CSVEGEDYGYTF. At the DNA level, the sequence is TGCAGCGTTGAAGGGGAGGACTATGGCTACACCTTC.